This TCR beta chain was retrieved from a study of T cells in localized non-small cell lung cancer. The CDR3 loop spans 12 amino acids. Trimming pared 5 bases from V and 5 bases from J, leaving 8 bases between. From germline, CDR1 is LNHDA and CDR2 SQIVND (reference sequence). Using immunoSEQ multiplex PCR, the repertoire was profiled, and TCRdb retains in-frame clones only, with some absent. The table has roughly 25,000 clones, roughly nine tenths seen once. Comments on this clone: What it recognizes is unknown.

Study results and caveats: When the top 100 tumor clones were examined, a median about 60 of them also appeared in the adjacent lung, which was paired and uninvolved.

The receptor's source is a male donor older than 55 with stage I squamous cell lung carcinoma. The J gene is TRBJ2-3, the V gene TRBV19; D is perhaps TRBD2 (6 bases). The source material was peripheral blood, sampled before any cancer treatment. As DNA, the CDR3 is TGTGCCAGTAGTCCAGCGGGAGATACGCAGTATTTT. Protein: CASSPAGDTQYF.